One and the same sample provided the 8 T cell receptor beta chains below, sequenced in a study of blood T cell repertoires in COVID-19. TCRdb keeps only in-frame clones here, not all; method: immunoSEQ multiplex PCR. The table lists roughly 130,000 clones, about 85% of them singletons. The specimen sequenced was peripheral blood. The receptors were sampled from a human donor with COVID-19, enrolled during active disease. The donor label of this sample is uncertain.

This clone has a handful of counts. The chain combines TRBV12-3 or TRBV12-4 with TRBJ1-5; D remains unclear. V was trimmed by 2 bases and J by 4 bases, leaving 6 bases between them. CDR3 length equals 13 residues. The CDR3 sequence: CASSLRANQPQHF. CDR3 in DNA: TGTGCCAGCAGTTTAAGAGCTAATCAGCCCCAGCATTTT.

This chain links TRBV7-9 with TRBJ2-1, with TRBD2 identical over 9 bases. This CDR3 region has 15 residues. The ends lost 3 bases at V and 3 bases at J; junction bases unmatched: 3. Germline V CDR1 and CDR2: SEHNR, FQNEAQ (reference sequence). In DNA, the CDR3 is TGTGCCAGCAGCTTGAGCGGGGGGTTCTACAATGAGCAGTTCTTC. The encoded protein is CASSLSGGFYNEQFF.

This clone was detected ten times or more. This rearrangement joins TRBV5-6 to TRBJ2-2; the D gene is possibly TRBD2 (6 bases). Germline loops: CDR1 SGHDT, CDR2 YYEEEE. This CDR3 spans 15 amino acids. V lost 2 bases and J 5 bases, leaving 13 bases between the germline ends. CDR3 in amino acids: CASSFGSGGTGELFF. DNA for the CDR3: TGTGCCAGCAGCTTCGGAAGCGGAGGGACCGGGGAGCTGTTTTTT.

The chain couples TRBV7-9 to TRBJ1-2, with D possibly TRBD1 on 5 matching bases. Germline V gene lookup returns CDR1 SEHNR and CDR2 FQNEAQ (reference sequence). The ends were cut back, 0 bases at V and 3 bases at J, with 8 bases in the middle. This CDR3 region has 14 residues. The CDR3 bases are TGTGCCAGCAGCTTAGCCGGGGGTCACTATGGCTACACCTTC. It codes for CASSLAGGHYGYTF.

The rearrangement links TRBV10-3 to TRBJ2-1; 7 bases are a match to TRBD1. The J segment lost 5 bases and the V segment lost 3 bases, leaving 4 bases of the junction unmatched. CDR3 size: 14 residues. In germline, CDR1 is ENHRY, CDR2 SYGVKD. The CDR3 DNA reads TGTGCCATCAGTGAAGAGGGGGCCAACAATGAGCAGTTCTTC. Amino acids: CAISEEGANNEQFF.

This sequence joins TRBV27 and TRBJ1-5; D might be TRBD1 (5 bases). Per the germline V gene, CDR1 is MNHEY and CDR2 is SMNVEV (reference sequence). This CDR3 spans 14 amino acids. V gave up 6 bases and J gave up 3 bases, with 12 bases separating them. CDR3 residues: CASRGGGDNQPQHF. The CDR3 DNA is TGTGCCAGCAGGGGGGGAGGTGACAATCAGCCCCAGCATTTT.

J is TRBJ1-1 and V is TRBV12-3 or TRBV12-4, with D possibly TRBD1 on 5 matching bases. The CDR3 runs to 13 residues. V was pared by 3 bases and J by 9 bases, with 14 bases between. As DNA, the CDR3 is TGTGCCAGCAGTTTTGAGGGGAGGAGGCAAGCTTTCTTT. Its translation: CASSFEGRRQAFF.

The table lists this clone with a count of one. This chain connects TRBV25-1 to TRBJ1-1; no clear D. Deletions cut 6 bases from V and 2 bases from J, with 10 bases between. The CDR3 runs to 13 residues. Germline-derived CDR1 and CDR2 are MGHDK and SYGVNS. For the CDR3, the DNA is TGTGCCAGCAGCTTTGCGGTAAACACTGAAGCTTTCTTT. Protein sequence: CASSFAVNTEAFF.